The 15 T cell receptor beta chains listed next were all sequenced from one sample in a study of cytomegalovirus exposure and HLA in healthy donors. Primers for the PCR totalled 60 Vbeta and 13 Jbeta. TCRdb keeps only in-frame clones here, not all; method: immunoSEQ multiplex PCR. Among approximately 200,000 clones listed, 75% to 90% were seen once. The source material was PBMCs. The receptors stem from a woman aged 50 to 60 in good health and CMV-seropositive.

The chain joins TRBV9 to TRBJ2-1; D may be TRBD2 (5 bases). V was shortened by 2 bases and J by 1 base, with 13 bases between the two germline ends. There are 16 residues in the CDR3. The germline CDR1 and CDR2 sequences are SGDLS and YYNGEE. CDR3 sequence (DNA): TGTGCCAGCAGCGTGGATCCGCGGGTTTCCTACAATGAGCAGTTCTTC. It is translated as CASSVDPRVSYNEQFF. Drawing the rest from reference TRBV9 and TRBJ2-1, the complete variable domain is DSGVTQTPKHLITATGQRVTLRCSPRSGDLSVYWYQQSLDQGLQFLIQYYNGEERAKGNILERFSAQQFPDLHSELNLSSLELGDSALYFCASSVDPRVSYNEQFFGPGTRLTVL.

This chain connects TRBV19 to TRBJ2-3, with D tentatively TRBD1 (6 bases). The CDR3 contains 16 residues. Germline loops: CDR1 LNHDA, CDR2 SQIVND (reference sequence). V was cut by 8 bases and J by 5 bases, with 23 bases left in between. CDR3 sequence: CASAVGAQPTLDTQYF. The CDR3 DNA sequence: TGTGCCAGTGCAGTGGGGGCCCAACCTACTTTAGATACGCAGTATTTT.

This clone has a single count. The gene calls are TRBV9 and TRBJ2-1; a weak D match, TRBD2 (5 bases). This CDR3 comprises 17 residues. CDR1 is SGDLS and CDR2 is YYNGEE in the germline V gene. V lost 4 bases and J 1 base, leaving 18 bases between the germline ends. The CDR3 is CASSPRGPASSYNEQFF. Here the CDR3 DNA reads TGTGCCAGCAGCCCACGGGGTCCGGCCTCATCCTACAATGAGCAGTTCTTC.

In its sample, this clone was seen once. The V and J genes are TRBV2 and TRBJ2-2; TRBD2 aligns across 16 bases. The germline gives CDR1 SNHLY, CDR2 FYNNEI. V was pared by 6 bases and J by 0 bases, with 4 bases of the junction left unmatched. The CDR3 contains 18 residues. The CDR3, as DNA: TGTGCCAGCAGAGGGGGACTAGCGGGGGGGTCGAACACCGGGGAGCTGTTTTTT. Amino acids: CASRGGLAGGSNTGELFF. Variable domain in full (rest from reference TRBV2 and TRBJ2-2): EPEVTQTPSHQVTQMGQEVILRCVPISNHLYFYWYRQILGQKVEFLVSFYNNEISEKSEIFDDQFSVERPDGSNFTLKIRSTKLEDSAMYFCASRGGLAGGSNTGELFFGEGSRLTVL.

This sequence joins TRBV6-5 and TRBJ2-2, with D possibly being TRBD2 (5 bases). Per germline, CDR1 MNHEY and CDR2 SVGAGI. Trimming shortened V by 5 bases and J by 3 bases, and 13 bases separated the two germline ends. This CDR3 comprises 15 residues. The CDR3 DNA is TGTGCCAGCAGTCCCACTTGGACTTACACCGGGGAGCTGTTTTTT. Translated: CASSPTWTYTGELFF.

Of note for this clone: A read error is likely, as this CDR3 ends without the conserved phenylalanine or tryptophan. The CDR3 DNA follows: TGTGCCAGCACTCGACAGGGAATGGGTCAGCCCCAGCATTGT. The encoded protein is CASTRQGMGQPQHC. The rearrangement links TRBV6-1 to TRBJ1-5, with 7 bases that match TRBD1. The CDR3 totals 14 residues. The germline V gene encodes CDR1 MNHNS and CDR2 SASEGT. V dropped 7 bases and J dropped 6; count of bases not matched to a gene: 9.

This clone was recorded only once. This chain connects TRBV9 to TRBJ1-4; D is possibly TRBD1 (5 bases). The length of the CDR3 is 18 residues. The V end lost 3 bases, the J end lost 6 bases, and 24 bases lay between the germline ends. The germline V gene encodes CDR1 SGDLS and CDR2 YYNGEE. This CDR3 is CASSGARLTDPEDEKLFF. The CDR3 DNA follows: TGTGCCAGCAGCGGAGCCCGGTTGACAGACCCTGAGGATGAAAAACTGTTTTTT.

The V gene is TRBV6-1, the J gene TRBJ2-3; TRBD2 matches 12 bases. This CDR3 has 17 amino acids. Trimming cost V 3 bases and J 7 bases; bases outside gene matches: 11. Germline V lookup: CDR1 MNHNS, CDR2 SASEGT. CDR3 sequence (DNA): TGTGCCAGCAGTGAGACACTGACTAGCGGGGGAAGTAATACGCAGTATTTT. Amino acid sequence: CASSETLTSGGSNTQYF.

V gene TRBV21-1 combines with J gene TRBJ2-7; TRBD2, the table's D call, was not compared with the DNA. TRBV21-1 is noted as a pseudogene. CDR3 length: 15 residues. CDR3 in DNA: TGTGCCAGCAGTAACATAGCTACGAGCTCCTACGAGCAGTACTTC. Encoded protein: CASSNIATSSYEQYF.

The chain employs TRBV4-3 and TRBJ2-2; TRBD1 matches 8 bases. The CDR3 runs to 15 residues. V shed 5 bases, J shed 5 bases, and the junction held 7 bases outside the gene matches. Germline V gives CDR1 LGHNA, CDR2 YSLEER. This chain's CDR3 is CASSRGQGATGELFF. DNA of the CDR3: TGCGCCAGCAGCAGAGGCCAGGGGGCGACCGGGGAGCTGTTTTTT.

The chain couples TRBV6-1 to TRBJ2-5, with 8 positions matching TRBD1. Germline V lookup: CDR1 MNHNS, CDR2 SASEGT. V was clipped by 11 bases and J by 5 bases; unmatched bases: 4. The CDR3 is made up of 11 amino acids. The CDR3 DNA follows: TGTGCCGTTGACAGGGGTGAGACCCAGTACTTC. This encodes CAVDRGETQYF.

This sequence joins TRBV19 and TRBJ2-3, with 10 bases matching TRBD2. The CDR3 contains 16 residues. Per the germline V gene, CDR1 is LNHDA and CDR2 is SQIVND (reference sequence). V lost 6 bases and J lost 8; bases outside the gene matches: 14. CDR3 DNA: TGTGCCAGTAGCCGATACGGGACTAGCGCCCCGGGTACGCAGTATTTT. This translates into CASSRYGTSAPGTQYF.

The genes are TRBV11-2 and TRBJ2-7; 9 bases map to TRBD1. This CDR3 is 15 amino acids long. The V and J ends lost 6 bases and 4 bases, in that order; junction bases with no gene match: 10. Germline CDR1 and CDR2: SGHAT and FQNNGV. CDR3 DNA sequence: TGTGCCAGCAGTTTCCGACAGGGGGAGAGGTACGAGCAGTACTTC. It translates to CASSFRQGERYEQYF.

The V and J genes are TRBV15 and TRBJ1-6; D uncertain. Germline CDR1 LNHNV, CDR2 YYDKDF (reference sequence). The CDR3 runs to 15 residues. V lost 7 bases to trimming and J lost 0 bases, with 10 bases between them. CDR3 region: CATKRESSYNSPLHF. CDR3 DNA: TGTGCCACCAAAAGGGAGAGCTCCTATAATTCACCCCTCCACTTT. Combining the CDR3 with reference TRBV15 and TRBJ1-6 gives the whole variable domain DAMVIQNPRYQVTQFGKPVTLSCSQTLNHNVMYWYQQKSSQAPKLLFHYYDKDFNNEADTPDNFQSRRPNTSFCFLDIRSPGLGDTAMYLCATKRESSYNSPLHFGNGTRLTVT.

This clone was detected only a few times. The V gene is TRBV28, the J gene TRBJ1-2, with 8 positions matching TRBD1. The germline V gene has CDR1 MDHEN and CDR2 SYDVKM. V was pared by 6 bases and J by 6 bases, with 3 bases of the junction left unmatched. The CDR3 runs 12 residues. The CDR3 sequence: CASREQGDGYTF. The CDR3, as DNA: TGTGCCAGCAGAGAACAGGGGGATGGCTACACCTTC.